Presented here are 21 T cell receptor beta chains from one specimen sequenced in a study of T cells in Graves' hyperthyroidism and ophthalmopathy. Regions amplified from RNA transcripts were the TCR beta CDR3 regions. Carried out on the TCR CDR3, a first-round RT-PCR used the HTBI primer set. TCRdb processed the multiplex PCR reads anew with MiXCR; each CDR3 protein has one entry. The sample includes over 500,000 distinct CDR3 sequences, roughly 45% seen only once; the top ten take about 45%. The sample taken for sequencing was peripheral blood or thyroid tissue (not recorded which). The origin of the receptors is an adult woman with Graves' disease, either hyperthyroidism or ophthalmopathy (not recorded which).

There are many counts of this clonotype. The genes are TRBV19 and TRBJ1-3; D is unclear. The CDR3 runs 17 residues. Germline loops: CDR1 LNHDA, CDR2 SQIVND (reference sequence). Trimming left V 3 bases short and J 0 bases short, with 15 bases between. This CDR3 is CASSMGSFGNSGNTIYF. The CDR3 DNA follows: TGTGCCAGTAGTATGGGGTCGTTCGGGAACTCTGGAAACACCATATATTTT. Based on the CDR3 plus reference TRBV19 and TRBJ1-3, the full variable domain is DGGITQSPKYLFRKEGQNVTLSCEQNLNHDAMYWYRQDPGQGLRLIYYSQIVNDFQKGDIAEGYSVSREKKESFPLTVTSAQKNPTAFYLCASSMGSFGNSGNTIYFGEGSWLTVV.

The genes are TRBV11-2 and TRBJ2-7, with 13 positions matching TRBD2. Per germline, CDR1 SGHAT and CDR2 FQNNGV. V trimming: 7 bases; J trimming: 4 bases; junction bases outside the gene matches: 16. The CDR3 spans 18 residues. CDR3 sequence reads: CASKDEDRTSGRGYEQYF. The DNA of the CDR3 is TGTGCCAGCAAGGACGAAGACCGGACTAGCGGGAGAGGGTACGAGCAGTACTTC.

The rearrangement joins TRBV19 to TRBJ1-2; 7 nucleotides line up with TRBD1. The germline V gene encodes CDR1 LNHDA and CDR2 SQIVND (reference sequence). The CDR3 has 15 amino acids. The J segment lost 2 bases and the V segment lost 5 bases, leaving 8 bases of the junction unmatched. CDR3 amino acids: CASSLGTVTNYGYTF. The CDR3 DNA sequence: TGTGCCAGTAGTCTCGGGACAGTTACCAACTATGGCTACACCTTC.

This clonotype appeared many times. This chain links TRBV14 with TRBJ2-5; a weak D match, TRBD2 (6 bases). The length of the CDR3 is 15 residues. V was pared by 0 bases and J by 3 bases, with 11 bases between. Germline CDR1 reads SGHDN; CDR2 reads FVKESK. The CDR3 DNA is TGTGCCAGCAGCCAAGATCCGGGAGTTAAAGAGACCCAGTACTTC. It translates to CASSQDPGVKETQYF.

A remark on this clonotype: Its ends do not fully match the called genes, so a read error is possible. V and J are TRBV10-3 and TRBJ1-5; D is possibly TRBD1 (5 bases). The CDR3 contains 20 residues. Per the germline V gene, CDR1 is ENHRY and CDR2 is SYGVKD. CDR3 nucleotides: TGTGCCAGCAGTGAAGCGCGGGGACTAATACCTCCTTATAGCAATCAGCCCCAGCATTTT. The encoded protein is CASSEARGLIPPYSNQPQHF.

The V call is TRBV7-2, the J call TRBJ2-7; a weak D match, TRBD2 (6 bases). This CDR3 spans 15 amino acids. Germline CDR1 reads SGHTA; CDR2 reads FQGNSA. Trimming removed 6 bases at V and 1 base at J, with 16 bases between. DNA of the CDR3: TGTGCCAGCAGTCCGGGGGTGGGCCAGTCCTACGAGCAGTACTTC. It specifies CASSPGVGQSYEQYF. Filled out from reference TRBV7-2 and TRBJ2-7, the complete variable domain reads GAGVSQSPSNKVTEKGKDVELRCDPISGHTALYWYRQSLGQGLEFLIYFQGNSAPDKSGLPSDRFSAERTGGSVSTLTIQRTQQEDSAVYLCASSPGVGQSYEQYFGPGTRLTVT.

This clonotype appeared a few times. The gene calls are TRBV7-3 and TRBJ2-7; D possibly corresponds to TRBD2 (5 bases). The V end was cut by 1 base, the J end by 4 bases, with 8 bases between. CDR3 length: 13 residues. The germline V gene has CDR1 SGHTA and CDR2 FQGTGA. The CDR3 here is CASSLSRDYEQYF. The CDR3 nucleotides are TGTGCCAGCAGCTTAAGTCGGGATTACGAGCAGTACTTC.

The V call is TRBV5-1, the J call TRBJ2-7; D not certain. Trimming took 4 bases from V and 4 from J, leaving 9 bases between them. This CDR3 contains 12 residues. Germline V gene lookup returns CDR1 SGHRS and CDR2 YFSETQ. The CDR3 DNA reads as TGCGCCAGCAGCGCGACTTTGTACGAGCAGTACTTC. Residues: CASSATLYEQYF.

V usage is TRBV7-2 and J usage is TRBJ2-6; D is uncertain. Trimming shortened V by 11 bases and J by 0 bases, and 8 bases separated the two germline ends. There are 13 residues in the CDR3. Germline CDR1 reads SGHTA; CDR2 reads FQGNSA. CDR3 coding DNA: TGTGCCGATACTTACTCTGGGGCCAACGTCCTGACTTTC. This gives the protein CADTYSGANVLTF.

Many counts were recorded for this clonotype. Here the CDR3 reads CASSPGQLNTEAFF. The DNA for the CDR3 is TGTGCCAGCAGTCCGGGACAACTGAACACTGAAGCTTTCTTT. The rearrangement uses TRBV7-2 and TRBJ1-1; tentative D call: TRBD1 (6 bases). Germline V gene sequence: CDR1 SGHTA, CDR2 FQGNSA. V was shortened by 6 bases and J by 0 bases, with 11 bases between the two germline ends. This CDR3 comprises 14 residues.

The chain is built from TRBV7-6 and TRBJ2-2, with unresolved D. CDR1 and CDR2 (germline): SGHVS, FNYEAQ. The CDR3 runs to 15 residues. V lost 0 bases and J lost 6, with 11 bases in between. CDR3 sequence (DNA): TGTGCCAGCAGCTTAGCGGGGTCTCGGTCCGGGGAGCTGTTTTTT. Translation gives CASSLAGSRSGELFF.

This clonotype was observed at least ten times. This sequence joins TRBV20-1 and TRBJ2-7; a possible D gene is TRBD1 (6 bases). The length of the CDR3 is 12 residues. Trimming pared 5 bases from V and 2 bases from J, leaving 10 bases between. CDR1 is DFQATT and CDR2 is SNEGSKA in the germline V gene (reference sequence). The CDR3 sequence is CSAWTDTYEQYF. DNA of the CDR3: TGCAGTGCTTGGACAGATACCTACGAGCAGTACTTC.

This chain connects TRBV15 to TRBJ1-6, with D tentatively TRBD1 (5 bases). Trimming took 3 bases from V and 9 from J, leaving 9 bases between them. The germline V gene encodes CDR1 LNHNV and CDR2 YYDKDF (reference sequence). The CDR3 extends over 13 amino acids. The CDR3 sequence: CATSRTASSPLHF. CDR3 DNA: TGTGCCACCAGCAGGACAGCTAGTTCACCCCTCCACTTT.

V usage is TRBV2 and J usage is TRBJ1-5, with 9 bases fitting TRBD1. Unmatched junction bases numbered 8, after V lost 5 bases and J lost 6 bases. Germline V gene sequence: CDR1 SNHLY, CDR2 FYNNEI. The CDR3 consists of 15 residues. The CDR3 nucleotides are TGTGCCAGCAGTCCAGGGACAGGGTTACGTCAGCCCCAGCATTTT. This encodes CASSPGTGLRQPQHF.

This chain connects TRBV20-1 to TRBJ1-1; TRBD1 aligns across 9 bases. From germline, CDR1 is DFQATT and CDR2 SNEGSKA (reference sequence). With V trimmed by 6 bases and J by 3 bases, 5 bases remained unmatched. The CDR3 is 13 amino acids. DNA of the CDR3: TGCAGTGCCACCGGGACAGGGCACACTGAAGCTTTCTTT. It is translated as CSATGTGHTEAFF.

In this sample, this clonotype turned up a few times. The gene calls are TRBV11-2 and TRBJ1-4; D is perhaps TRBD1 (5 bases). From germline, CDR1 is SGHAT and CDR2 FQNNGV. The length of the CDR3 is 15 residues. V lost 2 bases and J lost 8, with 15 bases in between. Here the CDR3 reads CASSLLGTSGEKLFF. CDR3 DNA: TGTGCCAGCAGCTTATTGGGGACCTCCGGGGAAAAACTGTTTTTT. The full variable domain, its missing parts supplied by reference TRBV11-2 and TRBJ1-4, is EAGVAQSPRYKIIEKRQSVAFWCNPISGHATLYWYQQILGQGPKLLIQFQNNGVVDDSQLPKDRFSAERLKGVDSTLKIQPAKLEDSAVYLCASSLLGTSGEKLFFGSGTQLSVL.

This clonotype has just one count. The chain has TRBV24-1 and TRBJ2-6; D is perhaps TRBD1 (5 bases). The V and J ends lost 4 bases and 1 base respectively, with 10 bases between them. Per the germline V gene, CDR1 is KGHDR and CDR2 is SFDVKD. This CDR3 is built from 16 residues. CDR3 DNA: TGTGCCACCAGTGACCACGACAGTTCTGGGGCCAACGTCCTGACTTTC. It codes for CATSDHDSSGANVLTF.

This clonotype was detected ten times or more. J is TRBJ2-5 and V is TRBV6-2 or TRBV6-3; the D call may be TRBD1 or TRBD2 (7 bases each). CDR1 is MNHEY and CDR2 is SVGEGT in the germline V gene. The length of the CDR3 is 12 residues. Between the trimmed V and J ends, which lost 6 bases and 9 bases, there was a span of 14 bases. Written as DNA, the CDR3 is TGTGCCAGCAGAACGCCAGGGGGGGCCCAGTACTTC. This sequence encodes CASRTPGGAQYF.

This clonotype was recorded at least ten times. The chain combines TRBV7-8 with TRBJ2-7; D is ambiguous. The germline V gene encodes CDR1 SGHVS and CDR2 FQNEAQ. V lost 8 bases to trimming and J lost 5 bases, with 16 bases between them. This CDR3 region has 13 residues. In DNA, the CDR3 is TGTGCCAGCCGCTCAACCGACCGGGACGAGCAGTACTTC. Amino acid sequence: CASRSTDRDEQYF.

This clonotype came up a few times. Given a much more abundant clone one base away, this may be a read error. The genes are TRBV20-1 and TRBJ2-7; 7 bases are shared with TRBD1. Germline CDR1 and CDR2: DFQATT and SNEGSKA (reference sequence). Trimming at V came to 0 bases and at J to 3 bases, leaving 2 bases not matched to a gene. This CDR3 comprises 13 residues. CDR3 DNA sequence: TGCAGTGCTAGAGACGGGACAGTCTACGAGCAGTACTTC. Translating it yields CSARDGTVYEQYF.

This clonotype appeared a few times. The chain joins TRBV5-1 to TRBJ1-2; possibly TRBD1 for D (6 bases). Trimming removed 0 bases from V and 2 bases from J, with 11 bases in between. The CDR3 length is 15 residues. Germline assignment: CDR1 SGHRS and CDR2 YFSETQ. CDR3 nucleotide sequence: TGCGCCAGCAGCTTGGTAACGGGGGGCAACTATGGCTACACCTTC. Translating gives CASSLVTGGNYGYTF.